This TCR beta chain was documented in a study of T cell changes during pregnancy in multiple sclerosis. Data came from immunoSEQ multiplex PCR; TCRdb stores just in-frame clones and leaves some out. The sample has tens of thousands of clones; about nine tenths are singletons. This CDR3 has 10 residues. The germline V gene encodes CDR1 DFQATT and CDR2 SNEGSKA (reference sequence). Between the trimmed V and J ends, which lost 6 bases and 12 bases, there was a span of 12 bases. The sequencing here drew on peripheral blood, taken in the third trimester of pregnancy. The TCR comes from a female donor in good health, enrolled as a control in a pregnancy study. The chain joins TRBV20-1 to TRBJ1-3, with a weak D call TRBD1 (6 bases). CDR3 residues: CSAMGGLIYF. The DNA of the CDR3 is TGCAGTGCCATGGGGGGGCTCATATATTTT.